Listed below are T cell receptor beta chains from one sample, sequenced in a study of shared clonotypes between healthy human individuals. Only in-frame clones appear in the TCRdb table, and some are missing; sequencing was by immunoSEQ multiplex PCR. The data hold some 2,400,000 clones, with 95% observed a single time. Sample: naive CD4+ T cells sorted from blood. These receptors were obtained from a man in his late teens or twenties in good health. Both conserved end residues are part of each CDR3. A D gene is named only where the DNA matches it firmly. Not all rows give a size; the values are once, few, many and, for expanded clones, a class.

CDR3 protein: CASSYRGETQYF
CDR3 DNA: TGTGCCAGCAGTTACAGGGGGGAGACCCAGTACTTC
V gene: TRBV6-5
D gene: .
clone size: once
J gene: TRBJ2-5

CDR3 protein: CASSASRVSTDTQYF
CDR3 DNA: TGTGCCAGTAGTGCCTCCCGGGTCAGCACAGATACGCAGTATTTT
V gene: TRBV19
D gene: .
clone size: .
J gene: TRBJ2-3

CDR3 protein: CASASTRGDTEAFF
CDR3 DNA: TGTGCCAGCGCATCGACCAGGGGGGACACTGAAGCTTTCTTT
V gene: TRBV6-6
D gene: TRBD1
clone size: once
J gene: TRBJ1-1

CDR3 protein: CASSYSPGDGNGYTF
CDR3 DNA: TGTGCCAGCAGTTACTCGCCCGGGGATGGGAATGGCTACACCTTC
V gene: TRBV6-6
D gene: .
clone size: .
J gene: TRBJ1-2

CDR3 protein: CASSSGGRTYEQYF
CDR3 DNA: TGCGCCAGCAGCTCGGGGGGGAGGACTTACGAGCAGTACTTC
V gene: TRBV5-1
D gene: TRBD2
clone size: once
J gene: TRBJ2-7

CDR3 protein: CACNSKGYGYTF
CDR3 DNA: TGTGCCTGTAACTCGAAGGGTTATGGCTACACCTTC
V gene: TRBV30
D gene: .
clone size: once
J gene: TRBJ1-2

CDR3 protein: CASSLMALKSNEQYF
CDR3 DNA: TGTGCCAGCAGCTTGATGGCCCTAAAGTCCAACGAGCAGTACTTC
V gene: TRBV7-9
D gene: .
clone size: few
J gene: TRBJ2-7

CDR3 protein: CASSYADRLSGYTF
CDR3 DNA: TGTGCCAGCAGTTACGCCGACAGGTTAAGTGGCTACACCTTC
V gene: TRBV6-5
D gene: .
clone size: .
J gene: TRBJ1-2

CDR3 protein: CASSLASGLSNQPQHF
CDR3 DNA: TGTGCCAGCAGCTTAGCGTCGGGACTTAGCAATCAGCCCCAGCATTTT
V gene: TRBV7-9
D gene: .
clone size: once
J gene: TRBJ1-5

CDR3 protein: CASSQGGSGHYSEQFF
CDR3 DNA: TGCGCCAGCAGCCAAGGAGGGTCGGGCCACTACAGTGAGCAGTTCTTC
V gene: TRBV4-1
D gene: .
clone size: .
J gene: TRBJ2-1

CDR3 protein: CASSPGTGGTEAFF
CDR3 DNA: TGTGCCAGCAGCCCCGGGACAGGGGGTACTGAAGCTTTCTTT
V gene: TRBV5-4
D gene: TRBD1
clone size: .
J gene: TRBJ1-1

CDR3 protein: CASARGRYTEAFF
CDR3 DNA: TGTGCCAGCGCTAGAGGGCGGTACACTGAAGCTTTCTTT
V gene: TRBV25-1
D gene: .
clone size: .
J gene: TRBJ1-1

CDR3 protein: CASSFLGATNYGYTF
CDR3 DNA: TGTGCCAGCAGCTTCCTGGGAGCCACTAACTATGGCTACACCTTC
V gene: TRBV5-6
D gene: .
clone size: .
J gene: TRBJ1-2

CDR3 protein: CASSLGGPNEQYF
CDR3 DNA: TGTGCCAGCAGCTTAGGCGGACCCAACGAGCAGTACTTC
V gene: TRBV7-2
D gene: .
clone size: .
J gene: TRBJ2-7

CDR3 protein: CATSTGAGQGLADTQYF
CDR3 DNA: TGTGCCACCAGCACTGGAGCGGGACAGGGGCTCGCAGATACGCAGTATTTT
V gene: TRBV15
D gene: TRBD1
clone size: .
J gene: TRBJ2-3

CDR3 protein: CASSLGGTGGKDF
CDR3 DNA: TGTGCCAGCAGCTTGGGTGGGACAGGGGGCAAGGACTTC
V gene: TRBV5-4
D gene: TRBD1
clone size: .
J gene: TRBJ2-7

CDR3 protein: CASSFLRTGRSEAFF
CDR3 DNA: TGTGCCAGCAGCTTCCTCCGGACAGGGAGGTCTGAAGCTTTCTTT
V gene: TRBV5-6
D gene: TRBD1
clone size: once
J gene: TRBJ1-1

CDR3 protein: CATSPRGPSYEQYF
CDR3 DNA: TGTGCCACCAGCCCCCGGGGACCCTCATACGAGCAGTACTTC
V gene: TRBV15
D gene: .
clone size: .
J gene: TRBJ2-7

CDR3 protein: CAQHSLSRGESSYEQYF
CDR3 DNA: TGTGCCCAGCACTCTCTGTCCCGGGGCGAAAGCTCCTACGAGCAGTACTTC
V gene: TRBV7-2
D gene: .
clone size: .
J gene: TRBJ2-7

CDR3 protein: CASSPVGLQPQHF
CDR3 DNA: TGTGCCAGCAGCCCAGTAGGGCTTCAGCCCCAGCATTTT
V gene: TRBV28
D gene: .
clone size: .
J gene: TRBJ1-5

CDR3 protein: CASSLGQPSYEQYF
CDR3 DNA: TGCGCCAGCAGCCTCGGACAGCCCTCCTACGAGCAGTACTTC
V gene: TRBV5-1
D gene: .
clone size: .
J gene: TRBJ2-7

CDR3 protein: CASSLFRRTPLPGNTIYF
CDR3 DNA: TGTGCCAGCAGCTTGTTTCGCAGGACGCCCTTGCCTGGAAACACCATATATTTT
V gene: TRBV5-6
D gene: .
clone size: .
J gene: TRBJ1-3

CDR3 protein: CASSLWSGTPNTEAFF
CDR3 DNA: TGTGCCAGCAGCTTATGGAGCGGGACACCGAACACTGAAGCTTTCTTT
V gene: TRBV7-9
D gene: .
clone size: .
J gene: TRBJ1-1

CDR3 protein: CASSLVLLNTDTQYF
CDR3 DNA: TGCGCCAGCAGCTTGGTTCTCTTAAACACAGATACGCAGTATTTT
V gene: TRBV5-1
D gene: .
clone size: .
J gene: TRBJ2-3

CDR3 protein: CASSSGASYEQYF
CDR3 DNA: TGTGCCAGTTCTAGCGGAGCCTCCTACGAGCAGTACTTC
V gene: TRBV19
D gene: TRBD2
clone size: once
J gene: TRBJ2-7

CDR3 protein: CASSPRRQDDEKLFF
CDR3 DNA: TGTGCCAGCTCACCGCGTCGCCAGGACGATGAAAAACTGTTTTTT
V gene: TRBV18
D gene: .
clone size: .
J gene: TRBJ1-4

CDR3 protein: CASSYSRDTFNTQYF
CDR3 DNA: TGTGCCAGCAGTTACTCTCGAGACACCTTTAATACGCAGTATTTT
V gene: TRBV6-5
D gene: .
clone size: .
J gene: TRBJ2-3

CDR3 protein: CASSLETGENEQFF
CDR3 DNA: TGCGCCAGCAGCTTGGAGACGGGGGAGAATGAGCAGTTCTTC
V gene: TRBV5-1
D gene: .
clone size: .
J gene: TRBJ2-1

CDR3 protein: CASSLTSRDQETQYF
CDR3 DNA: TGCGCCAGCAGCTTAACTAGCAGGGACCAAGAGACCCAGTACTTC
V gene: TRBV5-1
D gene: .
clone size: .
J gene: TRBJ2-5

CDR3 protein: CASSPSGSSYEQYF
CDR3 DNA: TGCGCCAGCAGCCCTAGCGGCAGCTCCTACGAGCAGTACTTC
V gene: TRBV4-1
D gene: TRBD2
clone size: .
J gene: TRBJ2-7

CDR3 protein: CAWSVRTLDGEQYF
CDR3 DNA: TGTGCCTGGAGTGTTCGGACTCTAGATGGTGAGCAGTACTTC
V gene: TRBV30
D gene: .
clone size: .
J gene: TRBJ2-7

CDR3 protein: CASSYLAVKPHEQYF
CDR3 DNA: TGTGCCAGCAGTTACCTGGCGGTAAAGCCCCACGAGCAGTACTTC
V gene: TRBV6-5
D gene: .
clone size: .
J gene: TRBJ2-7

CDR3 protein: CASSQVSGRGTDTQYF
CDR3 DNA: TGCGCCAGCAGCCAGGTTAGCGGGAGAGGCACAGATACGCAGTATTTT
V gene: TRBV4-3
D gene: TRBD2
clone size: .
J gene: TRBJ2-3

CDR3 protein: CASSEGGTPASDTQYF
CDR3 DNA: TGTGCCAGCAGTGAAGGAGGGACTCCCGCTTCGGATACGCAGTATTTT
V gene: TRBV2
D gene: .
clone size: .
J gene: TRBJ2-3

CDR3 protein: CASSLGQGMNTEAFF
CDR3 DNA: TGCGCCAGCAGCCTAGGACAGGGGATGAACACTGAAGCTTTCTTT
V gene: TRBV5-1
D gene: TRBD1
clone size: .
J gene: TRBJ1-1

CDR3 protein: CASSPRTSGSYEQYF
CDR3 DNA: TGTGCCAGCAGCCCAAGGACTAGCGGATCCTACGAGCAGTACTTC
V gene: TRBV6-5
D gene: TRBD2
clone size: .
J gene: TRBJ2-7

CDR3 protein: CASSFSGPDSPLHF
CDR3 DNA: TGTGCCAGCAGCTTTTCCGGACCCGATTCACCCCTCCACTTT
V gene: TRBV7-8
D gene: .
clone size: few
J gene: TRBJ1-6

CDR3 protein: CASSLAWTSGGADEQYF
CDR3 DNA: TGCGCCAGCAGCTTGGCCTGGACTAGCGGGGGGGCAGACGAGCAGTACTTC
V gene: TRBV5-1
D gene: TRBD2
clone size: .
J gene: TRBJ2-7

CDR3 protein: CASRLPGRGTDTQYF
CDR3 DNA: TGTGCCAGCAGATTACCGGGACGGGGCACAGATACGCAGTATTTT
V gene: TRBV6-1
D gene: .
clone size: .
J gene: TRBJ2-3

CDR3 protein: CASSHRQGRYEQYF
CDR3 DNA: TGTGCCAGCAGTCACAGACAGGGGCGGTACGAGCAGTACTTC
V gene: TRBV6-5
D gene: TRBD1
clone size: .
J gene: TRBJ2-7

CDR3 protein: CASSQGETQYF
CDR3 DNA: TGTGCCAGCAGCCAGGGGGAGACCCAGTACTTC
V gene: TRBV6-5
D gene: .
clone size: .
J gene: TRBJ2-5

CDR3 protein: CASSLGQRDSPLHF
CDR3 DNA: TGTGCCAGCAGCCTCGGACAGAGGGATTCACCCCTCCACTTT
V gene: TRBV6-5
D gene: .
clone size: few
J gene: TRBJ1-6

CDR3 protein: CASSLAVSGANVLTF
CDR3 DNA: TGTGCCAGCAGCTTGGCCGTCTCTGGGGCCAACGTCCTGACTTTC
V gene: TRBV7-9
D gene: .
clone size: .
J gene: TRBJ2-6

CDR3 protein: CASSPTGRVNTEAFF
CDR3 DNA: TGTGCCAGCTCTCCGACAGGACGGGTGAACACTGAAGCTTTCTTT
V gene: TRBV18
D gene: .
clone size: .
J gene: TRBJ1-1

CDR3 protein: CASSQGQGNYNEQFF
CDR3 DNA: TGTGCCAGCAGCCAGGGACAGGGGAACTACAATGAGCAGTTCTTC
V gene: TRBV7-9
D gene: TRBD1
clone size: .
J gene: TRBJ2-1

CDR3 protein: CASSPMGPFNQPQHF
CDR3 DNA: TGTGCCAGCAGCCCAATGGGACCTTTTAATCAGCCCCAGCATTTT
V gene: TRBV7-9
D gene: .
clone size: .
J gene: TRBJ1-5

CDR3 protein: CASSPPRGLDYGYTF
CDR3 DNA: TGCGCCAGCAGCCCCCCCAGGGGGCTAGACTATGGCTACACCTTC
V gene: TRBV5-1
D gene: TRBD1
clone size: .
J gene: TRBJ1-2

CDR3 protein: CASSYGGGSSYNEQFF
CDR3 DNA: TGTGCCAGCAGTTACGGCGGAGGGAGCTCCTACAATGAGCAGTTCTTC
V gene: TRBV6-5
D gene: .
clone size: .
J gene: TRBJ2-1

CDR3 protein: CAISKRSGGNSNTGELFF
CDR3 DNA: TGTGCCATCTCAAAAAGGAGCGGGGGTAACTCGAACACCGGGGAGCTGTTTTTT
V gene: TRBV10-3
D gene: TRBD2
clone size: .
J gene: TRBJ2-2

CDR3 protein: CASSRGSYGYTF
CDR3 DNA: TGTGCCAGCAGCCGGGGGTCCTATGGCTACACCTTC
V gene: TRBV6-5
D gene: .
clone size: .
J gene: TRBJ1-2

CDR3 protein: CASSLATGWDTEAFF
CDR3 DNA: TGCGCCAGCAGCTTGGCTACAGGGTGGGACACTGAAGCTTTCTTT
V gene: TRBV5-1
D gene: .
clone size: .
J gene: TRBJ1-1

CDR3 protein: CASSLAGFEAFF
CDR3 DNA: TGTGCCAGCAGCTTAGCGGGCTTCGAAGCTTTCTTT
V gene: TRBV11-2
D gene: .
clone size: .
J gene: TRBJ1-1

CDR3 protein: CASSPERNTGELFF
CDR3 DNA: TGTGCCAGCAGCCCTGAAAGGAACACCGGGGAGCTGTTTTTT
V gene: TRBV9
D gene: .
clone size: .
J gene: TRBJ2-2

CDR3 protein: CASSSSSGLAGPYEQYF
CDR3 DNA: TGTGCCAGCAGCTCGAGCTCCGGACTAGCGGGACCATACGAGCAGTACTTC
V gene: TRBV7-6
D gene: TRBD2
clone size: .
J gene: TRBJ2-7

CDR3 protein: CASSQGQDWGEQYF
CDR3 DNA: TGTGCCAGCAGCCAGGGACAGGACTGGGGCGAGCAGTACTTC
V gene: TRBV9
D gene: TRBD1
clone size: .
J gene: TRBJ2-7

CDR3 protein: CASSPGRDRNIQYF
CDR3 DNA: TGTGCCAGCTCACCTGGCCGCGATAGAAACATTCAGTACTTC
V gene: TRBV18
D gene: .
clone size: .
J gene: TRBJ2-4

CDR3 protein: CASSITGKNTEAFF
CDR3 DNA: TGTGCCAGTAGTATTACGGGAAAGAACACTGAAGCTTTCTTT
V gene: TRBV19
D gene: .
clone size: .
J gene: TRBJ1-1